This T cell receptor (beta chain) was sequenced for a study of T cells in localized non-small cell lung cancer. Findings and limits, study-wide: Uninvolved adjacent lung, not tumor, had the highest T cell clonality.

V shed 2 bases and J shed 4 bases, with 11 bases lying between them. Germline values: CDR1 SNHLY, CDR2 FYNNEI. The CDR3 is made up of 15 amino acids. A word on this clone: The antigen is not known.

Generated by immunoSEQ multiplex PCR, the TCRdb table keeps only in-frame clones and is missing some. The sample has tens of thousands of clones; 75% to 90% are singletons. This chain links TRBV2 with TRBJ2-2; D is unresolved. The source is a man aged 40 to 70 with stage II squamous cell lung carcinoma. The material sequenced was PBMCs, taken before any cancer treatment. The chain's CDR3 is CASSEFESGTGELFF. CDR3 in DNA: TGTGCCAGCAGTGAATTTGAGTCGGGCACCGGGGAGCTGTTTTTT.